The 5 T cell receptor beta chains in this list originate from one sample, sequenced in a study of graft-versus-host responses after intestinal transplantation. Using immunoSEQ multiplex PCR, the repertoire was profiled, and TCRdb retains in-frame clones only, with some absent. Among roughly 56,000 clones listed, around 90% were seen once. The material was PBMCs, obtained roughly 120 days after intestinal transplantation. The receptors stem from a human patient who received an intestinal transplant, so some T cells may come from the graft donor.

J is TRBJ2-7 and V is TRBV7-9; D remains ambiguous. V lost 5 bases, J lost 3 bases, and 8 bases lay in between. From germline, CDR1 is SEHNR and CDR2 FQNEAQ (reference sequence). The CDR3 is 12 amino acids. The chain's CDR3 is CASSPLNYEQYF. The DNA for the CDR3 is TGTGCCAGCAGCCCTCTCAACTACGAGCAGTACTTC.

CDR3 region: CASSLYKWGRQYF. CDR3 nucleotide sequence: TGTGCCAGCAGTTTATATAAGTGGGGGAGGCAGTACTTC. The chain carries TRBV27 and TRBJ2-5; tentatively, D is TRBD2 (6 bases). This CDR3 has 13 residues. The ends were cut back, 1 base at V and 11 bases at J, with 14 bases in the middle. Germline-derived CDR1 and CDR2 are MNHEY and SMNVEV (reference sequence).

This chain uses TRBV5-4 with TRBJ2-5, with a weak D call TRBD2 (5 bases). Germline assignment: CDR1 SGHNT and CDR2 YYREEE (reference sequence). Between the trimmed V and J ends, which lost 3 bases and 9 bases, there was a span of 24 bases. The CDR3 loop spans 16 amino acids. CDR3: CASSSSPDWRVEAQYF. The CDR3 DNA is TGTGCCAGCAGCTCCTCACCGGACTGGCGGGTGGAGGCCCAGTACTTC.

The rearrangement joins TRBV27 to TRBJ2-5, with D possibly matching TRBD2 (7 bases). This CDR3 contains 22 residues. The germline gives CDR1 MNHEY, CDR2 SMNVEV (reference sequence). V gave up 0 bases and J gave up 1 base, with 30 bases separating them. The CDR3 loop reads CASSLSRGGGMSDEGFQETQYF. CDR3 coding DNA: TGTGCCAGCAGTTTATCCCGGGGAGGGGGAATGTCAGACGAGGGTTTCCAAGAGACCCAGTACTTC.

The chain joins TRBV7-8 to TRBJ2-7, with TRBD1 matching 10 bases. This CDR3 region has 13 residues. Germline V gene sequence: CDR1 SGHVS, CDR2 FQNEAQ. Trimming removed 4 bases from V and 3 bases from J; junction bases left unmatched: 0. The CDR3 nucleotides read TGTGCCAGCAGCTGGGACAGGGGCTACGAGCAGTACTTC. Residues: CASSWDRGYEQYF.